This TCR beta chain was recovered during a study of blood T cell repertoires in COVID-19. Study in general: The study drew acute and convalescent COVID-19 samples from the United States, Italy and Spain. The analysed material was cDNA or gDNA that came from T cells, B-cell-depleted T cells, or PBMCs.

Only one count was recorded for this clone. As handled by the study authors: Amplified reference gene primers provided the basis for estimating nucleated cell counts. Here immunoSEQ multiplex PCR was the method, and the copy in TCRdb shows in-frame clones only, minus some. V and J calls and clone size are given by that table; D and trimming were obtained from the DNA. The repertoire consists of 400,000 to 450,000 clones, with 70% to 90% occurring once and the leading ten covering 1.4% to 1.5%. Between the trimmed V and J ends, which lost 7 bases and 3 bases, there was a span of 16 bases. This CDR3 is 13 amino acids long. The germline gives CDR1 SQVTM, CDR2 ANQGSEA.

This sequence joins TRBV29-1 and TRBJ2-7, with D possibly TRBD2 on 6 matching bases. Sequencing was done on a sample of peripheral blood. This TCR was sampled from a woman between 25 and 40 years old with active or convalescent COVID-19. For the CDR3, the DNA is TGCAGCGCAGCTTGGGGGGTAGGCTACGAGCAGTACTTC. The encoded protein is CSAAWGVGYEQYF.